These T cell receptor beta chains were read from a single sample in a study of T cell repertoires in cytomegalovirus infection. Each CDR3 protein gets one entry after TCRdb re-called the reads with MiXCR. This table has some 350,000 distinct CDR3 sequences, 15% to 20% appearing once. Sequencing was carried out using PBMCs. Receptors originate from a human donor in good health (CMV status not recorded). Some clones in this sample may be carry-over from other donors' samples. Both conserved end residues are part of each CDR3. The D gene is left open where the match is weak. Where a row states a size, it is once, few, many or the class of an expanded clone; other rows omit it.

CDR3nt: TGTGCCAGTAGTATAGTAAGGGGACAGAAGACAGCCAAAAACATTCAGTACTTC
CDR3aa: CASSIVRGQKTAKNIQYF
abundance: few
v_gene: TRBV19
j_gene: TRBJ2-4
d_gene: TRBD1

CDR3nt: TGCAGTGCTACCGGACAGGGGGCTACCTACGAGCAGTACTTC
CDR3aa: CSATGQGATYEQYF
abundance: many
v_gene: TRBV20-1
j_gene: TRBJ2-7
d_gene: TRBD1

CDR3nt: TGCAGCGTTGGGGTGGCAGGGAAAGTGCAGCCCCAGCATTTT
CDR3aa: CSVGVAGKVQPQHF
abundance: .
v_gene: TRBV29-1
j_gene: TRBJ1-5
d_gene: .

CDR3nt: TGCAGCGTTGAAGATCATGGGGGAGGTGGCTACACCTTC
CDR3aa: CSVEDHGGGGYTF
abundance: .
v_gene: TRBV29-1
j_gene: TRBJ1-2
d_gene: .

CDR3nt: TGCAGTGCAGCCACCGGGACAGCCCGCTACGAGCAGTACTTC
CDR3aa: CSAATGTARYEQYF
abundance: .
v_gene: TRBV20-1
j_gene: TRBJ2-7
d_gene: TRBD1

CDR3nt: TGTGCCAGCAGCTTGGAAAGCACAGATACGCAGTATTTT
CDR3aa: CASSLESTDTQYF
abundance: many
v_gene: TRBV7-2
j_gene: TRBJ2-3
d_gene: .

CDR3nt: TGCAGTGCTTTGACTAGCGGCCCAGATACGCAGTATTTT
CDR3aa: CSALTSGPDTQYF
abundance: .
v_gene: TRBV20-1
j_gene: TRBJ2-3
d_gene: TRBD2

CDR3nt: TGCAGTGCTAGAGAGGCCCAGAGGTCCCCGTATTTT
CDR3aa: CSAREAQRSPYF
abundance: .
v_gene: TRBV20-1
j_gene: TRBJ2-3
d_gene: .

CDR3nt: TGCGCCAGCAGTCGGGGGACCGAACAAGAGACCCAGTACTTC
CDR3aa: CASSRGTEQETQYF
abundance: few
v_gene: TRBV23-1
j_gene: TRBJ2-5
d_gene: .

CDR3nt: TGTGCCAGCAGCTCGGGACTTTCCAACACCGGGGAGCTGTTTTTT
CDR3aa: CASSSGLSNTGELFF
abundance: few
v_gene: TRBV7-9
j_gene: TRBJ2-2
d_gene: .

CDR3nt: TGTGCCAGCAGCTTAGCGGGGGGCCCTGAAGCTTTCTTT
CDR3aa: CASSLAGGPEAFF
abundance: many
v_gene: TRBV7-2
j_gene: TRBJ1-1
d_gene: .

CDR3nt: TGTGCCGCGGGGCCGGAGGGATCCTACAATGAGCAGTTCTTC
CDR3aa: CAAGPEGSYNEQFF
abundance: few
v_gene: TRBV7-6
j_gene: TRBJ2-1
d_gene: .

CDR3nt: TGCGCCAGCAGCCAAGTCGCCCGGGACAGGGGGTTGGGCGGCTACACCTTC
CDR3aa: CASSQVARDRGLGGYTF
abundance: few
v_gene: TRBV4-1
j_gene: TRBJ1-2
d_gene: TRBD1

CDR3nt: TGTGCCACTTGTGAGTACAATGAGCAGTTCTTC
CDR3aa: CATCEYNEQFF
abundance: few
v_gene: TRBV10-3
j_gene: TRBJ2-1
d_gene: .

CDR3nt: TGTGCCAGCAGTGGACCGGTGGGCCGGGAGACCCAGTACTTC
CDR3aa: CASSGPVGRETQYF
abundance: .
v_gene: TRBV28
j_gene: TRBJ2-5
d_gene: .

CDR3nt: TGTGCCTGGAGCTCCGGGATTGTGGGGTATGGCTACACCTTC
CDR3aa: CAWSSGIVGYGYTF
abundance: few
v_gene: TRBV30
j_gene: TRBJ1-2
d_gene: .

CDR3nt: TGTGCCAGCAGCCCCGGGAAGGATACGCAGTATTTT
CDR3aa: CASSPGKDTQYF
abundance: many
v_gene: TRBV7-2
j_gene: TRBJ2-3
d_gene: .

CDR3nt: TGCACCAGCAGCCCCAGACAGGACGGAGACTACGAGCAGTACTTC
CDR3aa: CTSSPRQDGDYEQYF
abundance: once
v_gene: TRBV4-3
j_gene: TRBJ2-7
d_gene: .

CDR3nt: TGTGCCAGCAGTGAAGAGGGGCAGCAGCAGTACTTC
CDR3aa: CASSEEGQQQYF
abundance: .
v_gene: TRBV2
j_gene: TRBJ2-7
d_gene: .

CDR3nt: TGTGCCAGCAGCTTAGTGCGGCAGGGAGGGAATGGCTACACCTTC
CDR3aa: CASSLVRQGGNGYTF
abundance: many
v_gene: TRBV7-2
j_gene: TRBJ1-2
d_gene: .

CDR3nt: TGTGCCAGCAGCTTAGACCGGGAGAGTGAGCAGTTCTTC
CDR3aa: CASSLDRESEQFF
abundance: .
v_gene: TRBV11-3
j_gene: TRBJ2-1
d_gene: .

CDR3nt: TGTGCCACACAACAGGGGGCGTACAATGAGCAGTTCTTC
CDR3aa: CATQQGAYNEQFF
abundance: .
v_gene: TRBV2
j_gene: TRBJ2-1
d_gene: TRBD1

CDR3nt: TGCAGTGCCCCGACAGGGGTAGATGGCTACACCTTC
CDR3aa: CSAPTGVDGYTF
abundance: .
v_gene: TRBV20-1
j_gene: TRBJ1-2
d_gene: TRBD1